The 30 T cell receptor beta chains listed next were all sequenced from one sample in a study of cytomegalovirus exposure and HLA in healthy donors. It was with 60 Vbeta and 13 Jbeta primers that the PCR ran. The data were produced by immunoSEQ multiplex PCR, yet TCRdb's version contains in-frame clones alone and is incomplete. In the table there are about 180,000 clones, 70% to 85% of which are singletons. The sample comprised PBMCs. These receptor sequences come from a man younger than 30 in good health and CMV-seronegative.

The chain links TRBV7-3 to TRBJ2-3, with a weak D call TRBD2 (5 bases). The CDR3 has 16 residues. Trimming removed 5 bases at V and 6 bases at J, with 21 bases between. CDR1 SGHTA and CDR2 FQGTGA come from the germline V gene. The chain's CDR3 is CASSPGLSGARDTQYF. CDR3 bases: TGTGCCAGCAGCCCCGGGCTAAGCGGCGCCAGGGATACGCAGTATTTT. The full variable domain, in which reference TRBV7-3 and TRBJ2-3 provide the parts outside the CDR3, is GAGVSQTPSNKVTEKGKYVELRCDPISGHTALYWYRQSLGQGPEFLIYFQGTGAADDSGLPNDRFFAVRPEGSVSTLKIQRTERGDSAVYLCASSPGLSGARDTQYFGPGTRLTVL.

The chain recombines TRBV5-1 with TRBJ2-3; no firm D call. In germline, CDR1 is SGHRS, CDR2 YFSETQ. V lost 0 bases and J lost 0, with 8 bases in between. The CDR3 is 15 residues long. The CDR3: CASSLERLSTDTQYF. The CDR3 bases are TGCGCCAGCAGCTTGGAGAGGCTTAGCACAGATACGCAGTATTTT.

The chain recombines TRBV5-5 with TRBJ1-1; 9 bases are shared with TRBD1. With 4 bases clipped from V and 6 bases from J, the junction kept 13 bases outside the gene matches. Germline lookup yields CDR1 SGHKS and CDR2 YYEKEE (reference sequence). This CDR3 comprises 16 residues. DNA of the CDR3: TGTGCCAGCAGCACGGGACAGGGAGTGCATATCCCTGAAGCTTTCTTT. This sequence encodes CASSTGQGVHIPEAFF.

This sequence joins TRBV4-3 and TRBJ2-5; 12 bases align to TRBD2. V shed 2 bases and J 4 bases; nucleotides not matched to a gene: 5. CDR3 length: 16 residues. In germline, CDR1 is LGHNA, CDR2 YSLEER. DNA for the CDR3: TGCGCCAGCAGCCAAAGACTAGCGGGGGACCCAGAGACCCAGTACTTC. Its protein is CASSQRLAGDPETQYF.

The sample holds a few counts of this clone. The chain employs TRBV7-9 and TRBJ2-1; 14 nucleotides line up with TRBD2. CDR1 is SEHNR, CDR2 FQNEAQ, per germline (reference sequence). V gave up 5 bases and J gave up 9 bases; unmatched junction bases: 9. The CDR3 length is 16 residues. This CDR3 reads CASSPPGLAGVSEQFF. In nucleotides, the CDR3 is TGTGCCAGCAGCCCCCCGGGACTAGCGGGAGTGAGTGAGCAGTTCTTC.

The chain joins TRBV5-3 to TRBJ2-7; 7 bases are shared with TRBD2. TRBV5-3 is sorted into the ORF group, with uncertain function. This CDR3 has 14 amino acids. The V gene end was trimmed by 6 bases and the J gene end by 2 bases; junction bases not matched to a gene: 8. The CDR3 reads CARTDSRGAYEQYF. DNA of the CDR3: TGTGCCAGAACCGACTCCCGGGGGGCCTACGAGCAGTACTTC.

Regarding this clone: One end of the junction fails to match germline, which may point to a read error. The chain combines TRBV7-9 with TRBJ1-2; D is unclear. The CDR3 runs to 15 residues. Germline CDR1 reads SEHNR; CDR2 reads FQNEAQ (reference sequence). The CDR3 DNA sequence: TGTTCCAGCAGCTTAGGAGACACCGTCAGTAGGGGCTACACCTTC. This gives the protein CSSSLGDTVSRGYTF.

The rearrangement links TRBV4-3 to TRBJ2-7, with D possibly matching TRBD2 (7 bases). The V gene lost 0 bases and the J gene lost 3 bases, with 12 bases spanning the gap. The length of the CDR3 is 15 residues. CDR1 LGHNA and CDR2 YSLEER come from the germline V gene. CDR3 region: CASSQDRGGLYEQYF. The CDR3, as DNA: TGCGCCAGCAGCCAAGATAGGGGGGGCCTCTACGAGCAGTACTTC.

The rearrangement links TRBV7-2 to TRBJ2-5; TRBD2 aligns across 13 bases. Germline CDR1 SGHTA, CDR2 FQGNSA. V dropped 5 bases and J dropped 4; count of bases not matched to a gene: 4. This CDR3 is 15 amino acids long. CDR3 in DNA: TGTGCCAGCAGCATGACTAGCGGGGGGATAGAGACCCAGTACTTC. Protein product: CASSMTSGGIETQYF.

The CDR3 spells CASSITGTSGGTYEQYF. As DNA, the CDR3 is TGTGCCAGCAGCATAACCGGGACTAGCGGGGGGACCTACGAGCAGTACTTC. This chain links TRBV7-9 with TRBJ2-7; 15 bases match TRBD2. CDR1 SEHNR and CDR2 FQNEAQ come from the germline V gene (reference sequence). The CDR3 contains 17 residues. Trimming removed 5 bases from V and 2 bases from J; junction bases left unmatched: 7.

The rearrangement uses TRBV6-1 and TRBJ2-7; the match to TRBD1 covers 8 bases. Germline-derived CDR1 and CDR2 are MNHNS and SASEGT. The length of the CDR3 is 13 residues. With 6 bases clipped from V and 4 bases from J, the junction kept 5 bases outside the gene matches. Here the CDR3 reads CASRARQGYEQYF. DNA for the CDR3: TGTGCCAGCAGAGCAAGACAGGGGTACGAGCAGTACTTC.

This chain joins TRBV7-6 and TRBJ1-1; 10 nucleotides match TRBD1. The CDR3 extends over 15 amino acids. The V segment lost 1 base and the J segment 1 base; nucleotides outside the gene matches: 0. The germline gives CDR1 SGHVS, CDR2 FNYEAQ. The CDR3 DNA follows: TGTGCCAGCAGCTTAGGGACAGGGGGGAACACTGAAGCTTTCTTT. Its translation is CASSLGTGGNTEAFF.

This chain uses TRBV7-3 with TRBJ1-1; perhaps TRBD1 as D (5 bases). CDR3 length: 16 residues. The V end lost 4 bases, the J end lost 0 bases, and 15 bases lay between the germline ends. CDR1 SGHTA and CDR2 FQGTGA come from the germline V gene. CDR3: CASSSGGPLMNTEAFF. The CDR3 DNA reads TGTGCCAGCAGCTCGGGGGGACCCCTAATGAACACTGAAGCTTTCTTT.

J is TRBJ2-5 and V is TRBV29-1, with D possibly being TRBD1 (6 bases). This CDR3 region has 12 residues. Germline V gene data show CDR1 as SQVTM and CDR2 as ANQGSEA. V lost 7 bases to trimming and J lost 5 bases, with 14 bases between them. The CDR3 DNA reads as TGCAGCGAAGGGTTCAGGGGCGAGACCCAGTACTTC. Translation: CSEGFRGETQYF.

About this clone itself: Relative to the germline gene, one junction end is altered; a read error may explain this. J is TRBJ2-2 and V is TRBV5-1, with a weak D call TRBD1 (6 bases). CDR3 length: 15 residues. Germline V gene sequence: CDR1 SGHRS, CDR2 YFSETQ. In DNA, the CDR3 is TGCGTCAGCAGAGCCGGGACACCGAACACCGGGGAGCTGTTTTTT. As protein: CVSRAGTPNTGELFF.

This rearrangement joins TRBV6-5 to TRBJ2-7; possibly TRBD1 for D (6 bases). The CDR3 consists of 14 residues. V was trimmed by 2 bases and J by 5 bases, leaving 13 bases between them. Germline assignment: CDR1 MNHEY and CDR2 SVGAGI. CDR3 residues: CASSYGQGYHEQYF. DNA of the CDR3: TGTGCCAGCAGTTACGGCCAGGGGTACCACGAGCAGTACTTC.

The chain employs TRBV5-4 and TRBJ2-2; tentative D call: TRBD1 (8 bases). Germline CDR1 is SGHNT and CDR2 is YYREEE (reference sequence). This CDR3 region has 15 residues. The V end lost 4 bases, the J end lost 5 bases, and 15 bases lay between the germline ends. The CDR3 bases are TGTGCCAGCAGCGGAACAGGGGGGGGTACCGGGGAGCTGTTTTTT. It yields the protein CASSGTGGGTGELFF.

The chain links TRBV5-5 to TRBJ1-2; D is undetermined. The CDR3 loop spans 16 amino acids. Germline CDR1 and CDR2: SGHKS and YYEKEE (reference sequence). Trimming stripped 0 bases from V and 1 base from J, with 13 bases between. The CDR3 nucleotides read TGTGCCAGCAGCTTGGACTATTTAACCCATAACTATGGCTACACCTTC. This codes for CASSLDYLTHNYGYTF.

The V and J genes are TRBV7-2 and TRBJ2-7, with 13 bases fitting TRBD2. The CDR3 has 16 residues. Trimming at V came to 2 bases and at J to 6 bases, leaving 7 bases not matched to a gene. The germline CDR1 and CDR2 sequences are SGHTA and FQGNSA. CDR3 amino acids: CASSLPGLAGSLEQYF. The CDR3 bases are TGTGCCAGCAGCTTACCGGGACTAGCGGGGTCCCTCGAGCAGTACTTC. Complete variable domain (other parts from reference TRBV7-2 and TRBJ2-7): GAGVSQSPSNKVTEKGKDVELRCDPISGHTALYWYRQSLGQGLEFLIYFQGNSAPDKSGLPSDRFSAERTGGSVSTLTIQRTQQEDSAVYLCASSLPGLAGSLEQYFGPGTRLTVT.

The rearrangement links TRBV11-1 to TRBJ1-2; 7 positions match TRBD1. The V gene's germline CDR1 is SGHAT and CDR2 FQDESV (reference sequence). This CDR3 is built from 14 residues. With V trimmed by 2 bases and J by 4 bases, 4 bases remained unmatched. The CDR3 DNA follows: TGTGCCAGCAGCTTATCTTCAGGGGGCTATGGCTACACCTTC. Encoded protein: CASSLSSGGYGYTF.

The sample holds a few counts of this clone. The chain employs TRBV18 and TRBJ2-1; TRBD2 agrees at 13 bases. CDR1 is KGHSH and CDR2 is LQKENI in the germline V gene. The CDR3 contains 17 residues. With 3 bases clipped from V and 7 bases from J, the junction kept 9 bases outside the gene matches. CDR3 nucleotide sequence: TGTGCCAGCTCACCGAAGACTAGCGGGGGGCCTTTGAATGAGCAGTTCTTC. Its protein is CASSPKTSGGPLNEQFF.

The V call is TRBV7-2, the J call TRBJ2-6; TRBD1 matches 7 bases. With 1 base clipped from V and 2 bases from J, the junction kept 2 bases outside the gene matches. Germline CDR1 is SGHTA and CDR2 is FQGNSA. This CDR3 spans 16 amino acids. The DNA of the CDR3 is TGTGCCAGCAGCTTAGGTGGACAGGCTGGGGCCAACGTCCTGACTTTC. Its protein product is CASSLGGQAGANVLTF.

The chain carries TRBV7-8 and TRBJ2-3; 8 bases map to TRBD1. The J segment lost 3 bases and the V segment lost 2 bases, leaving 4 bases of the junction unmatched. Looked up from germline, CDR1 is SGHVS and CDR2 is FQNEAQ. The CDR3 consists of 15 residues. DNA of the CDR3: TGTGCCAGCAGCTTACAGGGGGCAGTAACAGATACGCAGTATTTT. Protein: CASSLQGAVTDTQYF.

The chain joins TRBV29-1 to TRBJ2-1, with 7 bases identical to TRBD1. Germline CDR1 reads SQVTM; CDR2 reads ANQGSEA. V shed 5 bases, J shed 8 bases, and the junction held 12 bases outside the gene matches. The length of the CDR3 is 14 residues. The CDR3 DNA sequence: TGCAGCGTTTCCCCAGGGGGAGCTAAGGATGAGCAGTTCTTC. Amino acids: CSVSPGGAKDEQFF.

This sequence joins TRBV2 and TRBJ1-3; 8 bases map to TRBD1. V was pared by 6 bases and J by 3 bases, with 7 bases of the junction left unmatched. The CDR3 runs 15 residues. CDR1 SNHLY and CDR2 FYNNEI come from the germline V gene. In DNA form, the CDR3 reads TGTGCCAGCAGCGGACAGGGTACTTTTGGAAACACCATATATTTT. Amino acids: CASSGQGTFGNTIYF. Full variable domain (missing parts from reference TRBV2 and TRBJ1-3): EPEVTQTPSHQVTQMGQEVILRCVPISNHLYFYWYRQILGQKVEFLVSFYNNEISEKSEIFDDQFSVERPDGSNFTLKIRSTKLEDSAMYFCASSGQGTFGNTIYFGEGSWLTVV.

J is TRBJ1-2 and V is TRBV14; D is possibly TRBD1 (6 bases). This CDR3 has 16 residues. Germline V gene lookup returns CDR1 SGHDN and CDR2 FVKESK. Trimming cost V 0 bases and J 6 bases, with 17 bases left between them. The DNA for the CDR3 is TGTGCCAGCAGCCAAGATTTTGGACAGTTTATACATGGCTACACCTTC. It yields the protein CASSQDFGQFIHGYTF.

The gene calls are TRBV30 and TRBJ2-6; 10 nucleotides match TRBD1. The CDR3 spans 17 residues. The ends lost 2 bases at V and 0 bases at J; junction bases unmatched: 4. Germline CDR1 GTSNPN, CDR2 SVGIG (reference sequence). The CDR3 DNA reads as TGTGCCTGGAGTTCGGGGACAGGGGTCTCTGGGGCCAACGTCCTGACTTTC. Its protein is CAWSSGTGVSGANVLTF.

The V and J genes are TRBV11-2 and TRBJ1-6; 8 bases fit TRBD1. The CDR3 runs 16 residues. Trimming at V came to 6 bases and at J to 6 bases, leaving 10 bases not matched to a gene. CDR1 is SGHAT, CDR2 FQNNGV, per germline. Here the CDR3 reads CASSKRDRTLNSPLHF. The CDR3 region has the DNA TGTGCCAGCAGTAAAAGGGACAGGACCCTTAATTCACCCCTCCACTTT.

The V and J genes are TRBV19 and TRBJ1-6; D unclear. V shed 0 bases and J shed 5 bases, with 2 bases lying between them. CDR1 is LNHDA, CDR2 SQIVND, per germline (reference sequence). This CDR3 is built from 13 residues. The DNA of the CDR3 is TGTGCCAGTAGTATAGATAATAATTCACCCCTCCACTTT. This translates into CASSIDNNSPLHF.

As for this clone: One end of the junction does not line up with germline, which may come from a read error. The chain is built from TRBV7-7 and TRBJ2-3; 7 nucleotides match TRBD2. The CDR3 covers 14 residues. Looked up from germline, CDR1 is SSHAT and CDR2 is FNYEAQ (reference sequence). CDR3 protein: CASSLAGGVDTQYF. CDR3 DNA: TGTGCTAGCAGCTTAGCGGGCGGGGTAGATACGCAGTATTTT.